A selection of T cell receptor beta chains follows, all from one sample in a study of glioma-infiltrating T cells. TCRdb itself ran the multiplex PCR reads through MiXCR, one entry per CDR3 protein. The table shows approximately 190,000 distinct CDR3 sequences, with roughly 32% occurring only once. The sample taken for sequencing was glioma tissue, nonneoplastic brain tissue, or PBMCs (not recorded which). These receptors all come from a human donor with low-grade glioma or glioblastoma, undergoing nonglioma brain surgery, or in good health (not recorded which). Each CDR3 is given with its conserved first and last residue. A D gene is named only where the DNA matches it firmly. Rows may omit the clone size; those that give it use once, few, many or a size class.

TRBV7-2	TRBJ2-1	NA	many	TGTGCCAGCAGCGTGAGTAGGCATGAGCAGTTCTTC	CASSVSRHEQFF
TRBV5-8	TRBJ1-1	NA	many	TGTGCCAGCAGCATCATATCGAACACTGAAGCTTTCTTT	CASSIISNTEAFF
TRBV6-1	TRBJ1-5	NA	many	TGTGCCAGCAGAATTCAAGAGTCGCAGCCCCAGCATTTT	CASRIQESQPQHF
TRBV20-1	TRBJ1-5	NA	many	TGCAGTGCTAGAGGTGGGCCAGGGGCACTTAATCAGCCCCAGCATTTT	CSARGGPGALNQPQHF
TRBV2	TRBJ2-2	NA	many	TGTGCCAGCAGGAGGACGGTCACCGGGGAGCTGTTTTTT	CASRRTVTGELFF
TRBV7-2	TRBJ2-7	NA	NA	TGTGCCAGCAGCCACCAAGGGAGAGGGGGGTCCTACGAGAAGTACTTC	CASSHQGRGGSYEKYF
TRBV4-1	TRBJ1-2	NA	NA	TGCGCCAGCAGCCAAGGGGCCCGGGGCGGTAAGGAGAATGGCTACACCTTC	CASSQGARGGKENGYTF
TRBV4-2	TRBJ2-1	NA	NA	TGTGCCAGCAGTTGGAGTAGCGGCTACAATGAGCAGTTCTTC	CASSWSSGYNEQFF
TRBV10-3	TRBJ2-7	TRBD2	many	TGTGCCATCAGTGAGAGCGGGAGCTCCTACGAGCAGTACTTC	CAISESGSSYEQYF
TRBV5-1	TRBJ2-3	NA	NA	TGCGCCAGCAGGGACATTACGGGCTTCACACGAGATACGCAGTATTTT	CASRDITGFTRDTQYF
TRBV5-1	TRBJ1-1	NA	many	TGCGCCAGCAGCTTGGAGGCAGTAGGTGACACTGAAGCTTTCTTT	CASSLEAVGDTEAFF
TRBV7-2	TRBJ2-7	NA	NA	TGTGCCAGCAGCTGGGAGGCGGCCACAAGCGAGCAGTACTTC	CASSWEAATSEQYF
TRBV27	TRBJ2-4	NA	many	TGTGCCAGCACCCAAACAGACAAAAACATTCAGTACTTC	CASTQTDKNIQYF
TRBV7-2	TRBJ1-5	NA	many	TGTGCCAGCAGCCCCCGCGGGGCCGGCAATCAGCCCCAGCATTTT	CASSPRGAGNQPQHF
TRBV27	TRBJ2-3	TRBD2	many	TGTGCCAGCAGGGGACTAGCGGAGCCGGGCACAGATACGCAGTATTTT	CASRGLAEPGTDTQYF
TRBV27	TRBJ2-7	NA	many	TGTGCCAGCAGGGTAGTCGGACGCCACTACGAGCAGTACTTC	CASRVVGRHYEQYF
TRBV11-3	TRBJ2-3	TRBD2	many	TGTGCCAGCAGCTCGAGCGGGAGAAGGGCAGATACGCAGTATTTT	CASSSSGRRADTQYF
TRBV11-2	TRBJ2-2	NA	NA	TGTGCCAGCAGCCCCTTTCGGGGAGCTAACACCGGGGAGCTGTTTTTT	CASSPFRGANTGELFF
TRBV28	TRBJ1-2	NA	many	TGTGCCAGCAGTTTCGGGGGGAATGGCTACACCTTC	CASSFGGNGYTF
TRBV6-1	TRBJ2-3	TRBD2	many	TGTGCCAGCAGCCCCCCCGGGACTAGCGGCACAGATACGCAGTATTTT	CASSPPGTSGTDTQYF
TRBV5-4	TRBJ2-5	TRBD2	NA	TGTGCCAGCAGCTACGGACTAGCGTTCCAAGAGACCCAGTACTTC	CASSYGLAFQETQYF
TRBV18	TRBJ1-1	NA	many	TGTGCCAGCTCACCAGGGTCCGAGTGGGGGGCTGAAGCTTTCTTT	CASSPGSEWGAEAFF
TRBV20-1	TRBJ2-7	TRBD2	NA	TGCAGTTCCCGAGGGAGAACTAGCGGGAGGTTACTTTACGAGCAGTACTTC	CSSRGRTSGRLLYEQYF